The rows below give T cell receptor beta chains drawn from one sample of a study of blood T cell repertoires in COVID-19. Profiled with immunoSEQ multiplex PCR; TCRdb holds only in-frame clones, not every one. Of roughly 250,000 clones in the sample, 84% were seen once. Material: peripheral blood. These receptors came from a man in his forties or fifties with acute or convalescent COVID-19. Each CDR3 is given with its conserved first and last residue. Each record gives: J gene, V gene, D gene, clone size, CDR3 protein, CDR3 DNA. The D gene is left open where the match is weak. Not all rows give a size; the values are once, few, many and, for expanded clones, a class.

>TRBJ1-2|TRBV5-4|-|-
CASSMDRRTRGYGYTF
TGTGCCAGCAGCATGGACCGACGGACCCGGGGATATGGCTACACCTTC
>TRBJ1-6|TRBV28|TRBD1|once
CASSGGTGASPLHF
TGTGCCAGCAGCGGCGGGACAGGGGCTTCACCCCTCCACTTT
>TRBJ2-1|TRBV11-3|-|once
CASSHPRDSLGNEQFF
TGTGCCAGCAGCCATCCAAGGGACTCCCTCGGCAATGAGCAGTTCTTC
>TRBJ1-5|TRBV6-5|-|few
CASSPLSGGNQPQHF
TGTGCCAGCAGCCCCCTCAGCGGAGGTAATCAGCCCCAGCATTTT
>TRBJ2-1|TRBV24-1|TRBD2|-
CATSGSLAGDFNEQFF
TGTGCCACCAGTGGATCCCTAGCGGGAGATTTCAATGAGCAGTTCTTC
>TRBJ1-3|TRBV30|-|-
CAWSGVWGGNTIYF
TGTGCCTGGAGCGGCGTCTGGGGGGGGAACACCATATATTTT
>TRBJ1-2|TRBV4-1|TRBD1|-
CASSPNRDRDYGYTF
TGCGCCAGCAGCCCGAACCGGGACAGAGACTATGGCTACACCTTC
>TRBJ1-4|TRBV5-4|-|-
CASSLQGRTEEKLFF
TGTGCCAGCAGCTTGCAGGGCAGGACGGAGGAAAAACTGTTTTTT
>TRBJ1-1|TRBV27|TRBD1|-
CASSLWFGDRYNTEAFF
TGTGCCAGCAGTTTATGGTTCGGGGACAGATACAACACTGAAGCTTTCTTT
>TRBJ1-1|TRBV19|-|-
CASSIAAELEAFF
TGTGCCAGTAGTATAGCCGCCGAACTAGAAGCTTTCTTT
>TRBJ1-1|TRBV6-1|-|-
CASSEGQNTEAFF
TGTGCCAGCAGTGAAGGACAGAACACTGAAGCTTTCTTT
>TRBJ1-1|TRBV18|-|-
CASSPAGWATEAFF
TGTGCCAGCTCACCGGCAGGGTGGGCCACTGAAGCTTTCTTT
>TRBJ1-2|TRBV7-8|-|few
CASSLVAGGGYGYTF
TGTGCCAGCAGCCTAGTAGCCGGGGGGGGTTATGGCTACACCTTC
>TRBJ2-1|TRBV7-7|-|once
CASSSGLGPYNEQFF
TGTGCTAGCAGCTCGGGACTGGGCCCCTACAATGAGCAGTTCTTC
>TRBJ2-1|TRBV7-3|-|-
CASSPRLGNEQFF
TGTGCCAGCAGCCCCCGACTTGGCAATGAGCAGTTCTTC
>TRBJ1-1|TRBV6-5|-|-
CASNVSPTEAFF
TGTGCCAGCAACGTTAGCCCCACTGAAGCTTTCTTT
>TRBJ1-2|TRBV12-3/TRBV12-4|-|few
CASSPPFWAGYTF
TGTGCCAGCAGTCCGCCGTTTTGGGCCGGCTACACCTTC